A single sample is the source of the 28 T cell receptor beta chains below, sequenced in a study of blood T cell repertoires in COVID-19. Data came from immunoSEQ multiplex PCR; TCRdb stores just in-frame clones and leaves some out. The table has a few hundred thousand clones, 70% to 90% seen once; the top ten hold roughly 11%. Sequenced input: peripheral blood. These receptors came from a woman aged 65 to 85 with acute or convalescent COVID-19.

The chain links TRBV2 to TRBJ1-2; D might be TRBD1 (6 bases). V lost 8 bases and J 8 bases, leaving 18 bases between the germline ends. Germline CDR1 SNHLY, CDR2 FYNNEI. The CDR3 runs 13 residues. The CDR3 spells CASPSRSGEGYTF. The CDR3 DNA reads TGTGCCAGCCCGTCGAGATCAGGGGAGGGCTACACCTTC.

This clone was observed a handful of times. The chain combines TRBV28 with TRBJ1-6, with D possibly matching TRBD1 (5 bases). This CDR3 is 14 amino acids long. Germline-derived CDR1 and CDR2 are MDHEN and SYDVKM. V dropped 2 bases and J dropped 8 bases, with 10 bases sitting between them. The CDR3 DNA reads TGTGCCAGCAGTTTAGGTCAGGGTGATTCACCCCTCCACTTT. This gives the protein CASSLGQGDSPLHF.

The CDR3 loop reads CASSWDKEGYTF. The CDR3 nucleotides are TGTGCCAGCAGTTGGGACAAGGAGGGCTACACCTTC. The chain employs TRBV28 and TRBJ1-2; TRBD1 is a possible D gene (6 bases). The V gene's germline CDR1 is MDHEN and CDR2 SYDVKM. Trimming pared 4 bases from V and 8 bases from J, leaving 11 bases between. The CDR3 consists of 12 residues.

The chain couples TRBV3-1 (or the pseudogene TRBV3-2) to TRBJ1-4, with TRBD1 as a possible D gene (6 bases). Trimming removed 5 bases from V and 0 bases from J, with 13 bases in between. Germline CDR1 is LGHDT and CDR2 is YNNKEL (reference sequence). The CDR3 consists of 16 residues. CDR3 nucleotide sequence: TGTGCCAGCAGCGAGACAGGACCTGCAACTAATGAAAAACTGTTTTTT. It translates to CASSETGPATNEKLFF.

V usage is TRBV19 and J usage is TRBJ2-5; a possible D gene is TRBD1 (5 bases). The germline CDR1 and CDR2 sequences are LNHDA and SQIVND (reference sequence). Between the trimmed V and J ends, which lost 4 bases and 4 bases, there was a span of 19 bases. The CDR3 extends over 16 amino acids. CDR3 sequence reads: CASSTVGKSGAETQYF. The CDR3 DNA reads TGTGCCAGTAGTACCGTGGGCAAATCTGGGGCAGAGACCCAGTACTTC.

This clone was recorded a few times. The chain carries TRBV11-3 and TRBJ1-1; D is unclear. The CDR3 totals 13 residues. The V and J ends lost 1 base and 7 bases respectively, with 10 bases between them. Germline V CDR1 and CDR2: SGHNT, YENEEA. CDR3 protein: CASSLGQVGEAFF. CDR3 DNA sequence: TGTGCCAGCAGCTTAGGACAAGTCGGTGAAGCTTTCTTT.

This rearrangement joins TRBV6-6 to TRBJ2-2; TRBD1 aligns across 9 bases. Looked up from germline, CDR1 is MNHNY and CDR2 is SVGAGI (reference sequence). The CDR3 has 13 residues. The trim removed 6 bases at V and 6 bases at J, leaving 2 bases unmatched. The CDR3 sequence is CASRGTGPGELFF. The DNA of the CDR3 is TGTGCCAGCAGAGGGACAGGGCCCGGGGAGCTGTTTTTT.

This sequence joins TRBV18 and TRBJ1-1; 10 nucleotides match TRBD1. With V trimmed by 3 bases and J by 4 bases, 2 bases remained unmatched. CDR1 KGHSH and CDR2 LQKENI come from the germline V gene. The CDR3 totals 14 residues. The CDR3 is CASSPGQGFTEAFF. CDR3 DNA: TGTGCCAGCTCACCGGGACAGGGGTTCACTGAAGCTTTCTTT.

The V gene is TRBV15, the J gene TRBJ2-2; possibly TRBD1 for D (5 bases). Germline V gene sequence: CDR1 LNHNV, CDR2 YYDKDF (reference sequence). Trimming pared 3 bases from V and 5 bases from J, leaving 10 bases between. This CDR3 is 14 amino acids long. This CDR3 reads CATSSTAGTGELFF. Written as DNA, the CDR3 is TGTGCCACCAGCAGTACGGCAGGGACCGGGGAGCTGTTTTTT.

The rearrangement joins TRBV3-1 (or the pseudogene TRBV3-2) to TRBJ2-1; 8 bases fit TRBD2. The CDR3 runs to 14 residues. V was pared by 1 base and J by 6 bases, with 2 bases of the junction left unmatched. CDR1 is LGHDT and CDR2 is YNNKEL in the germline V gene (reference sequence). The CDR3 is CASSQAGGPNEQFF. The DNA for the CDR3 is TGTGCCAGCAGCCAAGCGGGAGGGCCCAATGAGCAGTTCTTC.

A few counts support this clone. For the CDR3, the DNA is TGTGCCAGCAGCTCGGCCGACAGGGGAGTCTATGGCTACACCTTC. Residues: CASSSADRGVYGYTF. This chain uses TRBV3-1 (or the pseudogene TRBV3-2) with TRBJ1-2; 8 bases are a match to TRBD1. The CDR3 consists of 15 residues. With 5 bases clipped from V and 4 bases from J, the junction kept 9 bases outside the gene matches. Per germline, CDR1 LGHDT and CDR2 YNNKEL (reference sequence).

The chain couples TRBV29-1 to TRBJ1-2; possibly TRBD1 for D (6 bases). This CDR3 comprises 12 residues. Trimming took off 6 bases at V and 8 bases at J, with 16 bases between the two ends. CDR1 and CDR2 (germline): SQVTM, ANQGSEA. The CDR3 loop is CSVKNRERGYTF. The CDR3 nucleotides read TGCAGCGTAAAAAACAGGGAAAGGGGCTACACCTTC.

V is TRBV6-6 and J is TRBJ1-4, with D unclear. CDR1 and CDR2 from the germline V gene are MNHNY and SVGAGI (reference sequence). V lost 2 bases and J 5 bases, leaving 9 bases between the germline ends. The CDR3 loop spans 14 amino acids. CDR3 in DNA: TGTGCCAGCAGTTACACGACCGGGAATGAAAAACTGTTTTTT. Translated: CASSYTTGNEKLFF.

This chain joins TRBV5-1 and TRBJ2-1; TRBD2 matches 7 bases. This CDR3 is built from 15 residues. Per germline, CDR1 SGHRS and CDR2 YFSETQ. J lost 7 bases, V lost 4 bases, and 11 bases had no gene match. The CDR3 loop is CASSPPGAGENEQFF. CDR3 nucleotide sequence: TGCGCCAGCAGCCCACCTGGGGCGGGGGAGAATGAGCAGTTCTTC.

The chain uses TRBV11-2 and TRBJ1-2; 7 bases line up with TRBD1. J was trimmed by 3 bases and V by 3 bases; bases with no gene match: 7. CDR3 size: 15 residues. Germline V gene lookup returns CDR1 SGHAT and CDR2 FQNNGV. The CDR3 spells CASSLTDRADYGYTF. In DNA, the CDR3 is TGTGCCAGCAGCTTGACTGACAGGGCTGACTATGGCTACACCTTC.

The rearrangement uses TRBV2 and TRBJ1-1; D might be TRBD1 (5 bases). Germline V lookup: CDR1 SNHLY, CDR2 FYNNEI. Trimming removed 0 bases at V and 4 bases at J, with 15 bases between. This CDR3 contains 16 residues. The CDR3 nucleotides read TGTGCCAGCAGTGAAGCCCTGACCCAGGGATTCACTGAAGCTTTCTTT. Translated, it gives CASSEALTQGFTEAFF.

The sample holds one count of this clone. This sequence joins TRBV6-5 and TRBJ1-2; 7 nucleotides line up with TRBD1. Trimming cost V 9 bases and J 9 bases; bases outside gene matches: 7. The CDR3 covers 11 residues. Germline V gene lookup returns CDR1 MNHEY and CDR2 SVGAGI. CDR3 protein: CASRQGRSYTF. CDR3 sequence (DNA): TGTGCCAGTAGACAGGGTAGGAGCTACACCTTC.

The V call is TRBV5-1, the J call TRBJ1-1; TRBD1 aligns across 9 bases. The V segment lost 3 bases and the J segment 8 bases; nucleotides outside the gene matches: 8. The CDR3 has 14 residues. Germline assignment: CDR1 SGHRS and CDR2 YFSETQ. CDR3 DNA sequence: TGCGCCAGCAGCTCGGTCCCGGGACAGGGCGAAGCTTTCTTT. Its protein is CASSSVPGQGEAFF.

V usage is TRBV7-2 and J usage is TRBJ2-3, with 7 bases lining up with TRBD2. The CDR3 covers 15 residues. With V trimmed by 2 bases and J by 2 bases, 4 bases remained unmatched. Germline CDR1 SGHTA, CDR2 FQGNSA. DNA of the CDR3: TGTGCCAGCAGCTTAAGGGCGGGGGTCACAGATACGCAGTATTTT. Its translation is CASSLRAGVTDTQYF.

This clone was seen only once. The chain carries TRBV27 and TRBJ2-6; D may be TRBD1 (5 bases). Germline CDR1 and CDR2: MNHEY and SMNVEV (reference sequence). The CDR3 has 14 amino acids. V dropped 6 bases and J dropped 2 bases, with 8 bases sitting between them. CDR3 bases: TGTGCCAGCAGAGGGGCAGCTGGGGCCAACGTCCTGACTTTC. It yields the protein CASRGAAGANVLTF.

The CDR3 sequence is CASSFLLRQGAANYGYTF. Here the CDR3 DNA reads TGTGCCAGCAGCTTCCTACTACGACAGGGGGCCGCTAACTATGGCTACACCTTC. The J gene is TRBJ1-2, the V gene TRBV13; 10 nucleotides agree with TRBD1. This CDR3 region has 18 residues. Germline trimming cut 3 bases from V and 0 bases from J; bases unmatched to any gene: 10. The germline CDR1 and CDR2 sequences are PRHDT and FYEKMQ (reference sequence).

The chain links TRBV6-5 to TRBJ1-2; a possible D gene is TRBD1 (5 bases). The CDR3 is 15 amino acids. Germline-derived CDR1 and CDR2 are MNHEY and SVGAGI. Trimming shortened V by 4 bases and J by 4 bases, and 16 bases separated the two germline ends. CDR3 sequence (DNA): TGTGCCAGCAGTTCAGGGTCGCGGGGGACCTATGGCTACACCTTC. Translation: CASSSGSRGTYGYTF.

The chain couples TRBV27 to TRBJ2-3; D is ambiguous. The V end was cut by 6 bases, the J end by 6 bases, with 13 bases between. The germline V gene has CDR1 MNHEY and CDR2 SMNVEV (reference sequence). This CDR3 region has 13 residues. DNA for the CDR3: TGTGCCAGCAGCCCGCACTTCCGCGATACGCAGTATTTT. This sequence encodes CASSPHFRDTQYF.

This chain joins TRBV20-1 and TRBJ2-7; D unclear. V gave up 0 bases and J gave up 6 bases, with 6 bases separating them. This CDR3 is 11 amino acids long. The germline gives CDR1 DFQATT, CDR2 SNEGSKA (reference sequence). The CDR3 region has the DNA TGCAGTGCTAGAGATAGTGTCGAGCAGTACTTC. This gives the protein CSARDSVEQYF.

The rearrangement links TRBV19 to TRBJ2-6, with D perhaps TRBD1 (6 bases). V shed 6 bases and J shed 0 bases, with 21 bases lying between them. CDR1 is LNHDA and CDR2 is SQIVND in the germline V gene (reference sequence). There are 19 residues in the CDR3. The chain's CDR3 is CASRTARTALYSGANVLTF. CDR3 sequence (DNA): TGTGCCAGTAGGACCGCCAGGACAGCACTCTACTCTGGGGCCAACGTCCTGACTTTC.

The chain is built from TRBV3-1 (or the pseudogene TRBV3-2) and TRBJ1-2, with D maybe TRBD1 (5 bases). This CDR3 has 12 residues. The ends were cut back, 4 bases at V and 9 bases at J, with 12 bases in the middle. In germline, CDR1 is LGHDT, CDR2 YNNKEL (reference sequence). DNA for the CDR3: TGTGCCAGCAGCCGGCGCGGGGGGAGCTACACCTTC. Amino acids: CASSRRGGSYTF.

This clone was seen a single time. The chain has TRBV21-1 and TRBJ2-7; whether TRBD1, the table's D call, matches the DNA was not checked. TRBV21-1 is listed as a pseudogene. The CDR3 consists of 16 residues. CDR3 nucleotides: TGTGCCAGCAGCAAAGAACCTCAGGGGAGCTCCTACGAGCAGTACTTC. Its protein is CASSKEPQGSSYEQYF.

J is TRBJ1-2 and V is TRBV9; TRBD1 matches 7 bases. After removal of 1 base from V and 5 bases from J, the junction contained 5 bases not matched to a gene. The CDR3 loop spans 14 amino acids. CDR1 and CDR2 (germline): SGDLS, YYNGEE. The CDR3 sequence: CASSVRDSFYGYTF. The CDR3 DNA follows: TGTGCCAGCAGCGTAAGGGACAGCTTTTATGGCTACACCTTC.